This note documents a single T cell receptor (beta chain) sequence. Its matching antigen is unknown. Recent vaccinations or acute infections were absent in the healthy HIV-negative adult donors. The sample comes from a study of shared clonotypes between healthy human individuals. Study findings and constraints: The diversity represented, both genetic and in exposure history, was limited by few donors.

CDR3 length equals 16 residues. The germline V gene encodes CDR1 WNHNN and CDR2 SYGVQD (reference sequence). V shed 7 bases and J 6 bases; nucleotides not matched to a gene: 17. Samples underwent the assay at deep level. For unsorted PBMC, 300 ng DNA per replicate equaled some 32,000 T cell genomes. Produced via immunoSEQ multiplex PCR; TCRdb's table is partial and in-frame only. The sample lists about 490,000 clones, 81% occurring once. Input material: PBMCs. The chain has TRBV10-1 and TRBJ2-7, with TRBD2 matching over 8 bases. This clonotype originated in a woman aged 40 to 50 in good health. Some clones in this sample may be carry-over from other donors' samples. Here the CDR3 DNA reads TGCGCCAGCACCAAGGAACGAAGCGGGAGTCCTCTCGAGCAGTACTTC. This encodes CASTKERSGSPLEQYF.